The 2 T cell receptor beta chains given below trace back to one sample, sequenced in a study of CD8 T cells in ankylosing spondylitis. MiXCR, applied by TCRdb to the 5' RACE reads, yields one record per CDR3 protein. The sample consists of roughly 150,000 distinct CDR3 sequences, approximately 32% of them appearing once. The sample was synovial fluid, either unsorted or a sorted T cell fraction (not recorded which). These receptors came from a male donor with ankylosing spondylitis.

The sample holds many counts of this clonotype. J is TRBJ2-7 and V is TRBV5-1, with 10 bases fitting TRBD2. CDR3 length: 14 amino acids. The germline V gene encodes CDR1 SGHRS and CDR2 YFSETQ. V lost 4 bases and J lost 4; bases outside the gene matches: 5. The CDR3: CASSRTSGSYEQYF. CDR3 nucleotide sequence: TGCGCCAGCAGCCGGACTAGCGGATCTTACGAGCAGTACTTC.

The CDR3 region has the DNA TGTGCCAGCAGCCCCCAGGGGTCTCGGGCGGGGGCGTCCTACGAGCAGTACTTC. Its protein is CASSPQGSRAGASYEQYF. V gene TRBV11-2 combines with J gene TRBJ2-7; D may be TRBD2 (7 bases). This CDR3 is 18 amino acids long. Germline CDR1 is SGHAT and CDR2 is FQNNGV. The V end was cut by 5 bases, the J end by 1 base, with 24 bases between.